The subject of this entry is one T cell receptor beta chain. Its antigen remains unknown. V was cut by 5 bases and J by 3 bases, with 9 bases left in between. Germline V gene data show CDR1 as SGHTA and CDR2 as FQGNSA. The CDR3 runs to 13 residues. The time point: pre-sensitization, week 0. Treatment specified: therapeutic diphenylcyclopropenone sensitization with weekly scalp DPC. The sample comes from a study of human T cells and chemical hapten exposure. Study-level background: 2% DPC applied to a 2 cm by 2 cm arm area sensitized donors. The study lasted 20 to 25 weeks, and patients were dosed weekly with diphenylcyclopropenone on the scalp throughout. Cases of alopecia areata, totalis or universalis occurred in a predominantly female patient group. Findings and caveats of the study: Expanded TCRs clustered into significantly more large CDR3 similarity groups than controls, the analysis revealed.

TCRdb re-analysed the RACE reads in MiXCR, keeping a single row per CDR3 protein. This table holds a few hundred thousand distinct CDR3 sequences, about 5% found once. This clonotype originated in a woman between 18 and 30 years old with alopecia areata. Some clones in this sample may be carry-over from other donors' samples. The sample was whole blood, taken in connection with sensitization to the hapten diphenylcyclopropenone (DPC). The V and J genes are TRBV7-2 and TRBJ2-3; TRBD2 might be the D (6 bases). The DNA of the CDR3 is TGTGCCAGCAGCGGGGGGTATACAGATACGCAGTATTTT. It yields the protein CASSGGYTDTQYF. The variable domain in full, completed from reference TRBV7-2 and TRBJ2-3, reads GAGVSQSPSNKVTEKGKDVELRCDPISGHTALYWYRQSLGQGLEFLIYFQGNSAPDKSGLPSDRFSAERTGGSVSTLTIQRTQQEDSAVYLCASSGGYTDTQYFGPGTRLTVL.